This TCR beta chain derives from a study of CXCR3-negative and CXCR3-positive naive CD8 T cells. In the study overall: TRB reads totalled about 140 million, about 1.5 +/- 0.3 million per library. General study results and limits: Researchers report that CXCR3-positive naive cells carry more hydrophobic TRB CDR3s than CXCR3-negative naive cells. For naive cells, CXCR3-negative and CXCR3-positive subsets had similar TRBV-TRBJ usage; for memory cells, usage differed.

The CD45RO-CCR7+CD27+CD95- phenotype denoted naive CD8+ T cells. Germline V gene sequence: CDR1 LNHNV, CDR2 YYDKDF (reference sequence). The CDR3 sequence is 15 residues long. As concerns this clonotype: Its antigen is still unknown.

Via 5' RACE with UMI labels, TRB cDNA libraries were prepared. TCRdb reprocessed the 5' RACE reads, keeping one entry per CDR3 protein, no DNA. This sample contains 50,000 to 55,000 distinct CDR3 sequences. Sequenced input: naive CXCR3- CD8+ T cells from blood. Described subset: CD45RO-CCR7+CD27+CD95- naive CD8+ T cells lacking CXCR3 (TNR3-). The chain is built from TRBV15 and TRBJ2-5; TCRdb's D call of TRBD2 is untestable without DNA. This sequence originates from a human donor in good health. Some clones in this sample may be carry-over from other donors' samples. This CDR3 is CATSRGWEIGETQYF.